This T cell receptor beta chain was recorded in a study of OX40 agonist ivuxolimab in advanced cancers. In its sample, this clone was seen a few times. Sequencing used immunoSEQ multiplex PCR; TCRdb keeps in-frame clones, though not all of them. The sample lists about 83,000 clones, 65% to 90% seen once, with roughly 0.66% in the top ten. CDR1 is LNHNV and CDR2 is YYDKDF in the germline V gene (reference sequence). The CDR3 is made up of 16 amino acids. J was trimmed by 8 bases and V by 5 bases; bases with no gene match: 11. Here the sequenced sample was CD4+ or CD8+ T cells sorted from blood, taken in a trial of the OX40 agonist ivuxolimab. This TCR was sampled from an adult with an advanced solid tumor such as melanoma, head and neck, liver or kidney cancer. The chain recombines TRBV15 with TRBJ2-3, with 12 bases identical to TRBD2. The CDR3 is CATSVRLAGAGATQYF. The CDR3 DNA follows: TGTGCCACCAGCGTAAGACTAGCGGGGGCGGGGGCTACGCAGTATTTT.